The clone carrying this T cell receptor beta chain was picked up a small number of times. These data belong to a study of T cells of healthy individuals. Looked up from germline, CDR1 is MDHEN and CDR2 is SYDVKM. The length of the CDR3 is 16 residues. The V gene lost 3 bases and the J gene lost 0 bases, with 15 bases spanning the gap. TCRdb recomputed calls from the 5' RACE reads with MiXCR, one row per CDR3 protein. The table has about 82,000 distinct CDR3 sequences, about 5.5% seen once. The origin of this receptor is a female donor in good health. J is TRBJ2-7 and V is TRBV28; D is unclear. CDR3 loop: CASSFSGSRSSYEQYF. The CDR3 nucleotides are TGTGCCAGCAGTTTTTCGGGTAGCCGGAGCTCCTACGAGCAGTACTTC.